What follows are 20 T cell receptor beta chains derived from one specimen sequenced in a study of T cells in localized non-small cell lung cancer. Repertoires were generated with immunoSEQ multiplex PCR, while TCRdb's copy carries only in-frame clones and drops some. The data show fewer than 25,000 clones, 80% to 95% seen once. The sequences come from peripheral blood, collected before any cancer treatment. The receptor set was obtained from a man aged 35 to 69 with stage III squamous cell lung carcinoma.

This clone was detected once. CDR3 bases: TGCGCCAGCAGCCGACTAGCGGGGCAAGAGACCCAGTACTTC. It is translated as CASSRLAGQETQYF. The gene calls are TRBV4-3 and TRBJ2-5; TRBD2 matches 11 bases. Germline V CDR1 and CDR2: LGHNA, YSLEER. The CDR3 has 14 amino acids. V lost 4 bases, J lost 2 bases, and 0 bases stayed unmatched.

The genes are TRBV9 and TRBJ1-3; D remains unclear. With 0 bases removed from V and 0 bases from J, the gap between germline ends came to 7 bases. Germline V lookup: CDR1 SGDLS, CDR2 YYNGEE. This CDR3 comprises 15 residues. The CDR3: CASSVGPSSGNTIYF. The CDR3 DNA follows: TGTGCCAGCAGCGTAGGTCCCAGCTCTGGAAACACCATATATTTT.

The gene calls are TRBV14 and TRBJ2-1, with 13 bases lining up with TRBD2. CDR3 size: 17 residues. Germline V gives CDR1 SGHDN, CDR2 FVKESK. The J segment lost 1 base and the V segment lost 4 bases, leaving 4 bases of the junction unmatched. The CDR3 spells CASSPWTSGSSYNEQFF. In DNA form, the CDR3 reads TGTGCCAGCAGCCCATGGACTAGCGGGAGTTCCTACAATGAGCAGTTCTTC.

The chain links TRBV4-1 to TRBJ2-3; 8 nucleotides align to TRBD2. The CDR3 runs 17 residues. The trim removed 4 bases at V and 4 bases at J, leaving 13 bases unmatched. In germline, CDR1 is MGHRA, CDR2 YSYEKL. The CDR3: CASSRRFGREASDTQYF. In DNA, the CDR3 is TGCGCCAGCAGCCGCAGATTCGGGCGGGAGGCGTCAGATACGCAGTATTTT.

The rearrangement uses TRBV5-8 and TRBJ2-3; TRBD1 agrees at 11 bases. The CDR3 runs 15 residues. Germline V gives CDR1 SGHTS, CDR2 YDEGEE. After removal of 3 bases from V and 5 bases from J, the junction contained 5 bases not matched to a gene. The CDR3 DNA sequence: TGTGCCAGCAGCTCGAGGACAGGGGGCGAAGATACGCAGTATTTT. Translating gives CASSSRTGGEDTQYF.

The J gene is TRBJ2-7, the V gene TRBV6-6, with unresolved D. CDR1 MNHNY and CDR2 SVGAGI come from the germline V gene (reference sequence). V was pared by 7 bases and J by 0 bases, with 13 bases between. The CDR3 consists of 14 residues. The CDR3 DNA sequence: TGTGCCAGCATCGCGGACGGAAGCTCCTACGAGCAGTACTTC. It encodes CASIADGSSYEQYF.

The V call is TRBV27, the J call TRBJ2-5; D perhaps matches TRBD2 (5 bases). The CDR3 is 17 residues long. Trimming pared 6 bases from V and 2 bases from J, leaving 22 bases between. The V gene's germline CDR1 is MNHEY and CDR2 SMNVEV (reference sequence). The DNA of the CDR3 is TGTGCCAGCAGCCATGCGGACTTTGGAAACCCACAAGAGACCCAGTACTTC. Translation: CASSHADFGNPQETQYF.

A remark on this clone: Germline is not matched at one junction end, which may reflect a read error. The rearrangement joins TRBV10-3 to TRBJ1-6; tentatively, D is TRBD1 (5 bases). The CDR3 spans 13 residues. The germline CDR1 and CDR2 sequences are ENHRY and SYGVKD. The CDR3: CALRVQPNSPLHF. The CDR3 DNA is TGTGCCCTCAGGGTTCAGCCTAATTCACCCCTCCACTTT.

The genes are TRBV2 and TRBJ1-5; D is undetermined. The V and J ends lost 6 bases and 3 bases respectively, with 9 bases between them. The germline gives CDR1 SNHLY, CDR2 FYNNEI. This CDR3 spans 13 amino acids. The CDR3 loop is CASRERFNQPQHF. DNA of the CDR3: TGTGCCAGCAGGGAACGGTTCAATCAGCCCCAGCATTTT.

The chain recombines TRBV5-1 with TRBJ1-2, with 7 bases fitting TRBD1. V lost 5 bases, J lost 1 base, and 8 bases stayed unmatched. CDR1 and CDR2 from the germline V gene are SGHRS and YFSETQ. The CDR3 covers 15 residues. The CDR3 protein is CASSLQGESNYGYTF. In DNA form, the CDR3 reads TGCGCCAGCAGTCTCCAGGGGGAGAGTAACTATGGCTACACCTTC.

This chain uses TRBV5-1 with TRBJ1-3, with D possibly being TRBD1 (5 bases). The germline V and J ends were trimmed by 0 bases and 2 bases, with 9 bases remaining between them. The CDR3 has 15 amino acids. Germline CDR1 is SGHRS and CDR2 is YFSETQ. CDR3 amino acids: CASSLDGGTGNTIYF. DNA for the CDR3: TGCGCCAGCAGCTTGGATGGGGGAACTGGAAACACCATATATTTT.

The sample holds one count of this clone. This chain connects TRBV28 to TRBJ1-2; D might be TRBD1 (5 bases). V was shortened by 6 bases and J by 1 base, with 12 bases between the two germline ends. Germline values: CDR1 MDHEN, CDR2 SYDVKM. The CDR3 has 14 residues. The CDR3 coding sequence is TGTGCCAGCAGGCCCGGGACTCTTAACTATGGCTACACCTTC. Translation gives CASRPGTLNYGYTF.

This clone was observed once. The chain carries TRBV7-8 and TRBJ2-5; D may match TRBD1 or TRBD2 (5 bases each). V shed 4 bases and J shed 2 bases, with 20 bases lying between them. Germline V lookup: CDR1 SGHVS, CDR2 FQNEAQ. The CDR3 sequence is 17 residues long. CDR3 amino acids: CASSSRKGPNLQETQYF. CDR3 sequence (DNA): TGTGCCAGCAGCTCCCGGAAGGGACCCAACTTACAAGAGACCCAGTACTTC.

The chain combines TRBV29-1 with TRBJ2-1, with 7 bases identical to TRBD2. The V gene's germline CDR1 is SQVTM and CDR2 ANQGSEA. The CDR3 has 12 amino acids. V was pared by 6 bases and J by 10 bases, with 9 bases of the junction left unmatched. CDR3 region: CSVGGEGREQFF. CDR3 sequence (DNA): TGCAGCGTGGGAGGGGAGGGGCGGGAGCAGTTCTTC.

The rearrangement uses TRBV29-1 and TRBJ1-1; D gene uncertain. Looked up from germline, CDR1 is SQVTM and CDR2 is ANQGSEA. CDR3 length: 12 amino acids. Trimming pared 0 bases from V and 11 bases from J, leaving 13 bases between. Here the CDR3 reads CSVEDLGRNAFF. The CDR3 DNA reads TGCAGCGTTGAAGATCTCGGCAGGAACGCTTTCTTT.

This chain uses TRBV6-4 with TRBJ1-1; 9 bases are a match to TRBD1. Per the germline V gene, CDR1 is MRHNA and CDR2 is SNTAGT. The CDR3 has 18 residues. The V segment lost 5 bases and the J segment 2 bases; nucleotides outside the gene matches: 15. CDR3 residues: CASSMTGTGRIINTEAFF. The CDR3 DNA follows: TGTGCCAGCAGTATGACCGGGACAGGGAGGATCATAAACACTGAAGCTTTCTTT.

In its sample, this clone was seen once. CDR3 sequence reads: CASIRRPKGTEAFF. The CDR3 DNA reads as TGTGCCAGCATCCGTCGCCCGAAGGGCACTGAAGCTTTCTTT. J is TRBJ1-1 and V is TRBV21-1. TRBV21-1 is annotated as a pseudogene. This CDR3 has 14 residues.

The DNA for the CDR3 is TGCGCCAGCAGCATCCGACTAGCGGGAGGCTACAATGAGCAGTTCTTC. Protein product: CASSIRLAGGYNEQFF. This chain joins TRBV5-1 and TRBJ2-1; TRBD2 aligns across 13 bases. V gave up 4 bases and J gave up 3 bases; unmatched junction bases: 4. The germline V gene has CDR1 SGHRS and CDR2 YFSETQ. This CDR3 has 16 amino acids.

The chain uses TRBV6-5 and TRBJ2-4, with 9 bases lining up with TRBD1. V was clipped by 6 bases and J by 2 bases; unmatched bases: 2. Germline V gene data show CDR1 as MNHEY and CDR2 as SVGAGI. The CDR3 extends over 14 amino acids. The CDR3 loop is CASSGTGTKNIQYF. The CDR3 coding sequence is TGTGCCAGCAGCGGGACAGGGACCAAAAACATTCAGTACTTC.

The rearrangement links TRBV29-1 to TRBJ2-1, with 10 bases fitting TRBD1. Germline CDR1 SQVTM, CDR2 ANQGSEA. Germline trimming cut 7 bases from V and 7 bases from J; bases unmatched to any gene: 7. CDR3 length: 13 residues. The CDR3 nucleotides are TGCAGCGCCCGGACAGGGGGATTGAATGAGCAGTTCTTC. It encodes CSARTGGLNEQFF.